Shown below are 8 T cell receptor beta chains from a single sample sequenced in a study of radiation and T cells in renal cell carcinoma. Time point given: blood 2 weeks post-SBRT. Treatment indicated: 15 Gy SBRT to primary tumor, nephrectomy 4 weeks later. Some clones are missing from TCRdb's copy, which holds only in-frame ones; the method was immunoSEQ multiplex PCR. The sample includes 25,000 to 30,000 clones, roughly 80% of them seen just once. This specimen was blood, taken from a patient whose treatment included radiotherapy and nephrectomy. These receptors originate from a man between 60 and 75 years old with renal cell carcinoma.

The chain has TRBV5-5 and TRBJ1-2; D is unresolved. V lost 0 bases to trimming and J lost 2 bases, with 11 bases between them. Germline V lookup: CDR1 SGHKS, CDR2 YYEKEE (reference sequence). The CDR3 has 15 amino acids. CDR3 nucleotides: TGTGCCAGCAGCTTGGCGCCGACTGTCAACTATGGCTACACCTTC. Translating it yields CASSLAPTVNYGYTF.

The V call is TRBV10-3, the J call TRBJ2-2, with D tentatively TRBD1 (9 bases). The V end lost 3 bases, the J end lost 1 base, and 21 bases lay between the germline ends. This CDR3 has 19 residues. Germline CDR1 and CDR2: ENHRY and SYGVKD. CDR3 sequence: CAISESGQGTSGNTGELFF. The CDR3 nucleotides are TGTGCCATCAGTGAATCGGGACAGGGTACTAGCGGGAACACCGGGGAGCTGTTTTTT.

The chain has TRBV28 and TRBJ2-7; a possible D gene is TRBD1 (6 bases). The CDR3 length is 12 residues. From germline, CDR1 is MDHEN and CDR2 SYDVKM. V was clipped by 10 bases and J by 4 bases, with 14 bases between them. The chain's CDR3 is CATWDTNYEQYF. The CDR3 DNA sequence: TGTGCCACCTGGGACACGAATTACGAGCAGTACTTC.

The V gene is TRBV7-2, the J gene TRBJ2-7, with D possibly TRBD2 on 6 matching bases. Trimming removed 3 bases at V and 2 bases at J, with 8 bases between. Germline V gene sequence: CDR1 SGHTA, CDR2 FQGNSA. The CDR3 loop spans 13 amino acids. In DNA form, the CDR3 reads TGTGCCAGCAGCTTTGCGGGGACCTACGAGCAGTACTTC. Translating gives CASSFAGTYEQYF.

This CDR3 is CASSPIQGAINEQFF. In nucleotides, the CDR3 is TGTGCCAGCTCACCGATACAGGGGGCGATTAATGAGCAGTTCTTC. V usage is TRBV18 and J usage is TRBJ2-1; TRBD1 aligns across 9 bases. V trimming: 3 bases; J trimming: 7 bases; junction bases outside the gene matches: 7. This CDR3 is 15 amino acids long. Germline CDR1 reads KGHSH; CDR2 reads LQKENI.

Details on this clone: A junction boundary mismatches the germline segment, possibly from a read error. This sequence joins TRBV6-5 and TRBJ1-6; the D gene is possibly TRBD1 (5 bases). In germline, CDR1 is MNHEY, CDR2 SVGAGI. The CDR3 contains 14 residues. Written as DNA, the CDR3 is TGTGCCAGCAACGATCCGAGCGGACCGGGGACGGAATACTTT. This translates into CASNDPSGPGTEYF.

This chain joins TRBV5-1 and TRBJ2-1; 10 bases are shared with TRBD2. CDR1 is SGHRS, CDR2 YFSETQ, per germline. V dropped 1 base and J dropped 2; count of bases not matched to a gene: 0. The CDR3 runs to 15 residues. CDR3 amino acids: CASSLTSGAYNEQFF. CDR3 nucleotides: TGCGCCAGCAGCTTGACTAGCGGGGCCTACAATGAGCAGTTCTTC.

The CDR3 is CASSPLENSGNTIYF. In nucleotides, the CDR3 is TGTGCCAGCAGCCCGCTGGAAAACTCTGGAAACACCATATATTTT. This chain links TRBV7-8 with TRBJ1-3; D is undetermined. The CDR3 spans 15 residues. CDR1 is SGHVS, CDR2 FQNEAQ, per germline. V lost 5 bases and J 0 bases, leaving 11 bases between the germline ends.